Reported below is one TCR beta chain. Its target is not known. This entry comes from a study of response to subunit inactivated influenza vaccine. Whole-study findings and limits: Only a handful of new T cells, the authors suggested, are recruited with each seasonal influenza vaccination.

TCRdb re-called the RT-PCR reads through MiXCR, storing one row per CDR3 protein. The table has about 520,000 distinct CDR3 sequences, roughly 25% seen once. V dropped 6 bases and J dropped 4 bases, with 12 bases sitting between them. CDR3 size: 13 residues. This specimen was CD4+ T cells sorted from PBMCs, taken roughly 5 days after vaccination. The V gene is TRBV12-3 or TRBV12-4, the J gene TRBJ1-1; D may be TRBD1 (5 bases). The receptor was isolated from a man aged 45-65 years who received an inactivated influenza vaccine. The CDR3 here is CASSITGTTEAFF. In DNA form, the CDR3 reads TGTGCCAGCAGCATCACCGGGACCACTGAAGCTTTCTTT.